This is a list of T cell receptor beta chains from one sample in a study of shared clonotypes between healthy human individuals. Libraries were prepared by immunoSEQ multiplex PCR; TCRdb keeps only in-frame clonotypes and omits some of them. This sample carries around 2,100,000 clones, roughly 95% of them seen once, and the ten largest clones take more than 0.95%. Source material: naive CD8+ T cells sorted from blood. These receptors were obtained from a man between 18 and 29 years old in good health. The CDR3 runs from the conserved cysteine through the conserved F or W. A D gene is named only where the DNA matches it firmly. Clone size is not always given. Where it is, it says once, few, many or a class for expanded clones.

V: TRBV11-2; D: -; size: -; J: TRBJ2-1; CDR3: CASSLEDPNEQFF; DNA: TGTGCCAGCAGCTTAGAGGACCCCAATGAGCAGTTCTTC
V: TRBV7-6; D: TRBD1; size: -; J: TRBJ2-7; CDR3: CASSGDSNEQYF; DNA: TGTGCCAGCAGCGGGGACAGTAACGAGCAGTACTTC
V: TRBV5-6; D: TRBD1; size: -; J: TRBJ2-7; CDR3: CASSAGQGWSNEQYF; DNA: TGTGCCAGCAGCGCGGGACAGGGTTGGTCCAACGAGCAGTACTTC
V: TRBV13; D: -; size: -; J: TRBJ1-1; CDR3: CASSLGPVNTEAFF; DNA: TGTGCCAGCAGCTTAGGGCCGGTGAACACTGAAGCTTTCTTT
V: TRBV7-2; D: -; size: once; J: TRBJ2-1; CDR3: CASSLILSPREKQFF; DNA: TGTGCCAGCAGCTTAATCTTAAGTCCTCGGGAGAAGCAGTTCTTC
V: TRBV7-3; D: TRBD1; size: -; J: TRBJ2-1; CDR3: CASSLTGSALGEQFF; DNA: TGTGCCAGCAGCTTGACAGGGTCTGCATTGGGTGAGCAGTTCTTC
V: TRBV6-6; D: -; size: -; J: TRBJ2-3; CDR3: CASSRRGGRTDTQYF; DNA: TGTGCCAGCAGCCGAAGAGGGGGAAGGACAGATACGCAGTATTTT
V: TRBV7-9; D: -; size: -; J: TRBJ2-1; CDR3: CASSPRGAGGDEQFF; DNA: TGTGCCAGCAGCCCCCGGGGGGCCGGCGGCGATGAGCAGTTCTTC
V: TRBV2; D: -; size: -; J: TRBJ2-1; CDR3: CASRDVSSYNEQFF; DNA: TGTGCCAGTAGGGACGTAAGCTCCTACAATGAGCAGTTCTTC
V: TRBV9; D: -; size: -; J: TRBJ2-7; CDR3: CASSPSTLTYEQYF; DNA: TGTGCCAGCAGCCCCTCGACATTAACCTACGAGCAGTACTTC
V: TRBV29-1; D: TRBD2; size: -; J: TRBJ2-1; CDR3: CSVDGAGGRNEQFF; DNA: TGCAGCGTTGATGGCGCGGGGGGCCGGAATGAGCAGTTCTTC
V: TRBV7-6; D: -; size: -; J: TRBJ2-7; CDR3: CASSLGVGGSYEQYF; DNA: TGTGCCAGCAGCTTAGGAGTGGGCGGCTCCTACGAGCAGTACTTC
V: TRBV2; D: TRBD1; size: -; J: TRBJ1-2; CDR3: CASSEEGGNYGYTF; DNA: TGTGCCAGCAGTGAAGAAGGGGGCAACTATGGCTACACCTTC
V: TRBV20-1; D: -; size: -; J: TRBJ1-2; CDR3: CSAKGDYGYTF; DNA: TGCAGTGCTAAGGGGGATTATGGCTACACCTTC
V: TRBV2; D: TRBD2; size: -; J: TRBJ2-3; CDR3: CASSVVLAGGLSTDTQYF; DNA: TGTGCCAGCAGTGTCGTCCTAGCGGGGGGGTTAAGTACAGATACGCAGTATTTT
V: TRBV2; D: -; size: -; J: TRBJ2-1; CDR3: CASSESLALNEQFF; DNA: TGTGCCAGCAGTGAATCCCTAGCGCTGAATGAGCAGTTCTTC
V: TRBV4-3; D: TRBD1; size: -; J: TRBJ2-7; CDR3: CASELDRGREGENEQYF; DNA: TGCGCCAGCGAGTTGGACAGGGGGCGCGAGGGAGAGAACGAGCAGTACTTC
V: TRBV4-1; D: -; size: -; J: TRBJ1-1; CDR3: CASSPLGGVGLVEAFF; DNA: TGCGCCAGCAGCCCTTTGGGGGGGGTGGGTTTGGTTGAAGCTTTCTTT
V: TRBV18; D: -; size: -; J: TRBJ1-2; CDR3: CASSPPKGQVGGYTF; DNA: TGTGCCAGCTCACCACCAAAGGGCCAAGTCGGTGGCTACACCTTC
V: TRBV11-2; D: -; size: -; J: TRBJ2-7; CDR3: CASSLEAPDYEQYF; DNA: TGTGCCAGCAGCTTAGAAGCCCCCGACTACGAGCAGTACTTC
V: TRBV14; D: TRBD1; size: -; J: TRBJ2-7; CDR3: CASSARDRPSYEQYF; DNA: TGTGCCAGCAGCGCCCGGGACAGGCCTTCCTACGAGCAGTACTTC
V: TRBV7-9; D: -; size: -; J: TRBJ2-1; CDR3: CASSLVQGGNEQFF; DNA: TGTGCCAGCAGCTTAGTACAGGGAGGGAATGAGCAGTTCTTC
V: TRBV5-4; D: -; size: -; J: TRBJ2-1; CDR3: CASSLSYNEQFF; DNA: TGTGCCAGCAGCTTGTCTTACAATGAGCAGTTCTTC
V: TRBV6-5; D: TRBD2; size: -; J: TRBJ2-7; CDR3: CASSYSTGTSEREQYF; DNA: TGTGCCAGCAGTTACTCGACCGGGACTAGCGAGAGGGAGCAGTACTTC
V: TRBV4-3; D: -; size: once; J: TRBJ2-1; CDR3: CASSQDYTSYNEQFF; DNA: TGCGCCAGCAGCCAAGATTATACCTCATACAATGAGCAGTTCTTC
V: TRBV11-3; D: -; size: -; J: TRBJ2-1; CDR3: CASSRGYNEQFF; DNA: TGTGCCAGCAGCAGGGGTTACAATGAGCAGTTCTTC
V: TRBV30; D: TRBD2; size: -; J: TRBJ2-2; CDR3: CAWSEAGGATGELFF; DNA: TGTGCCTGGAGTGAAGCGGGAGGAGCCACCGGGGAGCTGTTTTTT
V: TRBV5-6; D: -; size: -; J: TRBJ2-2; CDR3: CASRSTGELFF; DNA: TGTGCCAGCAGGTCGACCGGGGAGCTGTTTTTT
V: TRBV7-3; D: -; size: once; J: TRBJ2-7; CDR3: CASRGQLDEQYF; DNA: TGTGCCAGCAGAGGGCAGCTCGACGAGCAGTACTTC
V: TRBV2; D: -; size: -; J: TRBJ1-2; CDR3: CASSEALRLGGYTF; DNA: TGTGCCAGCAGTGAAGCGCTTCGGTTGGGGGGCTACACCTTC
V: TRBV4-1; D: -; size: -; J: TRBJ1-6; CDR3: CASSQVFAPAESPLHF; DNA: TGCGCCAGCAGCCAAGTGTTCGCCCCGGCGGAGTCACCCCTCCACTTT
V: TRBV28; D: -; size: -; J: TRBJ1-2; CDR3: CASRPIEQDGYTF; DNA: TGTGCCAGCAGACCCATTGAACAGGATGGCTACACCTTC
V: TRBV28; D: -; size: -; J: TRBJ1-1; CDR3: CASSLGVGNSEAFF; DNA: TGTGCCAGCAGTTTGGGGGTGGGGAACTCTGAAGCTTTCTTT
V: TRBV30; D: -; size: once; J: TRBJ2-5; CDR3: CAWSTLGTQETQYF; DNA: TGTGCCTGGAGCACCCTCGGGACCCAAGAGACCCAGTACTTC
V: TRBV18; D: -; size: once; J: TRBJ1-2; CDR3: CASSPPQLYGYTF; DNA: TGTGCCAGCTCACCACCACAGCTCTATGGCTACACCTTC
V: TRBV5-4; D: -; size: -; J: TRBJ1-4; CDR3: CASSLGTGKLFF; DNA: TGTGCCAGCAGCTTGGGAACTGGGAAACTGTTTTTT